The 26 T cell receptor beta chains below come from one sample, sequenced in a study of graft-versus-host responses after intestinal transplantation. Antigens of these TCRs are unknown. The table came from immunoSEQ multiplex PCR; TCRdb's copy has only in-frame clones and leaves some out. The data hold about 97,000 clones, with 91% observed a single time. The specimen comprised unstimulated CD4+ T cells sorted from spleen or lymph node cells, sampled before transplant. These TCRs come from a human donor who was the organ donor for an intestinal transplant.

The chain links TRBV6-5 to TRBJ2-7; TRBD2 matches 8 bases. This CDR3 contains 15 residues. The V and J ends lost 2 bases and 2 bases, in that order; junction bases with no gene match: 5. From germline, CDR1 is MNHEY and CDR2 SVGAGI. The CDR3 sequence is CASSYPRGAAYEQYF. CDR3 sequence (DNA): TGTGCCAGCAGTTACCCGCGGGGGGCCGCCTACGAGCAGTACTTC.

J is TRBJ2-5 and V is TRBV6-1; 9 bases fit TRBD1. The end of the DNA fits TRBJ2-7 better, so the J call may be wrong. CDR3 size: 12 residues. Germline V gene lookup returns CDR1 MNHNS and CDR2 SASEGT. The CDR3 loop is CASSGQGNEQYF. CDR3 nucleotides: TGTGCCAGCAGCGGACAGGGGAACGAGCAGTACTTC.

The chain is built from TRBV28 and TRBJ2-7; D call uncertain. CDR3 length: 12 amino acids. Per the germline V gene, CDR1 is MDHEN and CDR2 is SYDVKM. The V end lost 5 bases, the J end lost 1 base, and 6 bases lay between the germline ends. The CDR3 region has the DNA TGTGCCAGCAGTATGGCTTCCTACGAGCAGTACTTC. Translating it yields CASSMASYEQYF.

The rearrangement joins TRBV7-3 to TRBJ1-1; D is possibly TRBD1 (5 bases). Trimming removed 5 bases from V and 3 bases from J, with 10 bases in between. The germline V gene has CDR1 SGHTA and CDR2 FQGTGA. This CDR3 comprises 13 residues. CDR3 loop: CASSTGRDTEAFF. The CDR3 bases are TGTGCCAGCAGCACAGGCAGGGACACTGAAGCTTTCTTT.

The chain carries TRBV10-3 and TRBJ1-2; D is unresolved. Trimming stripped 3 bases from V and 3 bases from J, with 11 bases between. Germline CDR1 is ENHRY and CDR2 is SYGVKD. The CDR3 is made up of 14 amino acids. DNA of the CDR3: TGTGCCATCAGTGAAAAAGGAGGAGACTATGGCTACACCTTC. The encoded protein is CAISEKGGDYGYTF.

The chain combines TRBV6-5 with TRBJ1-5; a possible D gene is TRBD1 (6 bases). Trimming stripped 2 bases from V and 5 bases from J, with 13 bases between. The CDR3 is made up of 15 amino acids. The germline gives CDR1 MNHEY, CDR2 SVGAGI. The CDR3 nucleotides read TGTGCCAGCAGTTACGGGGGACATTCCGATCAGCCCCAGCATTTT. This codes for CASSYGGHSDQPQHF.

The chain is built from TRBV9 and TRBJ1-4, with a weak D call TRBD1 (5 bases). Trimming left V 4 bases short and J 8 bases short, with 18 bases between. The germline V gene encodes CDR1 SGDLS and CDR2 YYNGEE. This CDR3 contains 15 residues. The chain's CDR3 is CASSRERQGEEKLFF. The DNA of the CDR3 is TGTGCCAGCAGCAGAGAACGGCAGGGCGAAGAAAAACTGTTTTTT.

J is TRBJ2-3 and V is TRBV5-1; 7 positions match TRBD2. From germline, CDR1 is SGHRS and CDR2 YFSETQ. This CDR3 is built from 17 residues. V lost 3 bases to trimming and J lost 1 base; unmatched junction nucleotides: 11. CDR3 coding DNA: TGCGCCAGCAGCTCCCGGCGGACGGCGGGGGGCACAGATACGCAGTATTTT. This translates into CASSSRRTAGGTDTQYF.

The chain joins TRBV19 to TRBJ1-2; D gene uncertain. Per the germline V gene, CDR1 is LNHDA and CDR2 is SQIVND (reference sequence). This CDR3 has 13 residues. The V end lost 6 bases, the J end lost 5 bases, and 13 bases lay between the germline ends. CDR3 DNA: TGTGCCAGTAGCGCCCAGGTCGAGTATGGCTACACCTTC. As protein: CASSAQVEYGYTF. Together with reference TRBV19 and TRBJ1-2, the CDR3 gives the full variable domain: DGGITQSPKYLFRKEGQNVTLSCEQNLNHDAMYWYRQDPGQGLRLIYYSQIVNDFQKGDIAEGYSVSREKKESFPLTVTSAQKNPTAFYLCASSAQVEYGYTFGSGTRLTVV.

The chain employs TRBV9 and TRBJ2-1; TRBD2 matches at 8 bases. After removal of 0 bases from V and 3 bases from J, the junction contained 11 bases not matched to a gene. Germline-derived CDR1 and CDR2 are SGDLS and YYNGEE. This CDR3 has 18 amino acids. The CDR3 coding sequence is TGTGCCAGCAGCGTAGCTACCGGGGGGGGACGGGTCTACAATGAGCAGTTCTTC. Amino acid sequence: CASSVATGGGRVYNEQFF.

V gene TRBV15 combines with J gene TRBJ1-4; 9 bases are shared with TRBD1. From germline, CDR1 is LNHNV and CDR2 YYDKDF (reference sequence). This CDR3 region has 16 residues. With V trimmed by 0 bases and J by 8 bases, 7 bases remained unmatched. This CDR3 reads CATSRETGQGREKLFF. CDR3 in DNA: TGTGCCACCAGCAGAGAAACGGGACAGGGAAGGGAAAAACTGTTTTTT.

The V call is TRBV7-8, the J call TRBJ2-2, with 12 bases lining up with TRBD2. From germline, CDR1 is SGHVS and CDR2 FQNEAQ. The CDR3 consists of 18 residues. V dropped 3 bases and J dropped 0; count of bases not matched to a gene: 5. As DNA, the CDR3 is TGTGCCAGCAGCTTGAGGACTAGCGGGGCATCGAACACCGGGGAGCTGTTTTTT. This sequence encodes CASSLRTSGASNTGELFF.

The chain carries TRBV4-3 and TRBJ2-2, with D maybe TRBD2 (6 bases). Germline-derived CDR1 and CDR2 are LGHNA and YSLEER. Trimming cost V 0 bases and J 4 bases, with 9 bases left between them. The CDR3 has 15 amino acids. The CDR3 loop reads CASSQEGGRTGELFF. In DNA, the CDR3 is TGCGCCAGCAGCCAAGAGGGAGGACGCACCGGGGAGCTGTTTTTT.

This chain joins TRBV11-2 and TRBJ1-2, with 9 bases fitting TRBD1. The CDR3 contains 13 residues. CDR1 and CDR2 (germline): SGHAT, FQNNGV. V shed 5 bases and J 5 bases; nucleotides not matched to a gene: 3. The DNA for the CDR3 is TGTGCCAGCAGCCTGGGACAGGGTTATGGCTACACCTTC. Its translation: CASSLGQGYGYTF. The entire variable domain, with the rest obtained from reference TRBV11-2 and TRBJ1-2, is as follows: EAGVAQSPRYKIIEKRQSVAFWCNPISGHATLYWYQQILGQGPKLLIQFQNNGVVDDSQLPKDRFSAERLKGVDSTLKIQPAKLEDSAVYLCASSLGQGYGYTFGSGTRLTVV.

The rearrangement links TRBV18 to TRBJ1-2, with D possibly being TRBD1 (5 bases). This CDR3 has 13 amino acids. CDR1 is KGHSH, CDR2 LQKENI, per germline. The V and J ends lost 3 bases and 0 bases respectively, with 5 bases between them. The CDR3 loop reads CASSPGPNYGYTF. The CDR3 DNA reads TGTGCCAGCTCACCGGGGCCTAACTATGGCTACACCTTC.

With regard to this clone: Other nucleotide sequences from this sample produce the same CDR3. The V and J genes are TRBV11-2 and TRBJ1-1; D is unresolved. Germline lookup yields CDR1 SGHAT and CDR2 FQNNGV. The germline V and J ends were trimmed by 0 bases and 6 bases, with 14 bases remaining between them. The CDR3 runs to 15 residues. The CDR3 nucleotides are TGTGCCAGCAGCTTAGATCCACGGGAAGGCGCTGAAGCTTTCTTT. It yields the protein CASSLDPREGAEAFF.

J is TRBJ1-6 and V is TRBV18; tentative D call: TRBD1 (5 bases). The CDR3 covers 15 residues. Germline loops: CDR1 KGHSH, CDR2 LQKENI. Trimming cost V 2 bases and J 11 bases, with 16 bases left between them. CDR3 DNA: TGTGCCAGCTCACCATATGACGGTCCGGGGGCACCCCTCCACTTT. Its protein product is CASSPYDGPGAPLHF.

This clone has more than one count but fewer than ten. The chain has TRBV10-3 and TRBJ1-3; D is uncertain. Germline V gene data show CDR1 as ENHRY and CDR2 as SYGVKD. V was trimmed by 9 bases and J by 0 bases, leaving 12 bases between them. The CDR3 runs to 14 residues. The CDR3 sequence: CAIGGKRSGNTIYF. In nucleotides, the CDR3 is TGTGCCATAGGAGGGAAACGCTCTGGAAACACCATATATTTT.

The V gene is TRBV4-3, the J gene TRBJ2-7; 9 bases line up with TRBD1. This CDR3 region has 16 residues. V shed 1 base, J shed 4 bases, and the junction held 8 bases outside the gene matches. The germline V gene has CDR1 LGHNA and CDR2 YSLEER. The CDR3 sequence: CASSQGGRTGAYEQYF. In DNA, the CDR3 is TGCGCCAGCAGCCAAGGAGGGCGGACAGGGGCTTACGAGCAGTACTTC.

V and J are TRBV13 and TRBJ2-5; 7 nucleotides agree with TRBD2. CDR3 size: 15 residues. Germline CDR1 and CDR2: PRHDT and FYEKMQ (reference sequence). With 0 bases clipped from V and 4 bases from J, the junction kept 5 bases outside the gene matches. The CDR3 loop is CASSLGLRGRETQYF. CDR3 bases: TGTGCCAGCAGCTTAGGGTTGCGGGGGAGAGAGACCCAGTACTTC.

The V call is TRBV9, the J call TRBJ2-1; no definite D call. The CDR3 has 15 amino acids. Trimming took 0 bases from V and 0 from J, leaving 7 bases between them. CDR1 is SGDLS and CDR2 is YYNGEE in the germline V gene. The CDR3 sequence is CASSVEPSSYNEQFF. The DNA for the CDR3 is TGTGCCAGCAGCGTAGAACCGAGCTCCTACAATGAGCAGTTCTTC.

The chain is built from TRBV9 and TRBJ2-2, with TRBD2 matching over 9 bases. Trimming cost V 0 bases and J 1 base; bases outside gene matches: 4. CDR1 is SGDLS and CDR2 is YYNGEE in the germline V gene. The CDR3 is made up of 17 amino acids. The DNA for the CDR3 is TGTGCCAGCAGCGTAGCTCTTAGCGGGGGGAACACCGGGGAGCTGTTTTTT. Amino acid sequence: CASSVALSGGNTGELFF.

This clone was observed a handful of times. The chain employs TRBV7-9 and TRBJ2-4, with D tentatively TRBD2 (5 bases). The CDR3 is made up of 16 amino acids. Germline CDR1 and CDR2: SEHNR and FQNEAQ (reference sequence). V shed 1 base and J shed 0 bases, with 10 bases lying between them. In DNA form, the CDR3 reads TGTGCCAGCAGCTTAGGACGGGAACTAGCCAAAAACATTCAGTACTTC. Translation: CASSLGRELAKNIQYF. Filled out from reference TRBV7-9 and TRBJ2-4, the complete variable domain reads DTGVSQNPRHKITKRGQNVTFRCDPISEHNRLYWYRQTLGQGPEFLTYFQNEAQLEKSRLLSDRFSAERPKGSFSTLEIQRTEQGDSAMYLCASSLGRELAKNIQYFGAGTRLSVL.

This chain connects TRBV6-6 to TRBJ1-2; D perhaps matches TRBD1 (6 bases). Per the germline V gene, CDR1 is MNHNY and CDR2 is SVGAGI (reference sequence). Trimming removed 5 bases from V and 8 bases from J, with 24 bases in between. The CDR3 totals 16 residues. The DNA for the CDR3 is TGTGCCAGCAGTACCTTAAAGCCGGGGGGCGGAGGGGGCTACACCTTC. Translated, it gives CASSTLKPGGGGGYTF.

The chain employs TRBV5-6 and TRBJ1-2; the D gene is possibly TRBD1 (5 bases). The CDR3 covers 11 residues. Germline lookup yields CDR1 SGHDT and CDR2 YYEEEE. The V end lost 5 bases, the J end lost 6 bases, and 8 bases lay between the germline ends. Here the CDR3 DNA reads TGTGCCAGCAGACAGGTAGATGGCTACACCTTC. It encodes CASRQVDGYTF.

The V gene is TRBV19, the J gene TRBJ1-1; a possible D gene is TRBD1 (6 bases). The CDR3 length is 14 residues. Germline V gives CDR1 LNHDA, CDR2 SQIVND (reference sequence). Between the trimmed V and J ends, which lost 1 base and 1 base, there was a span of 7 bases. Here the CDR3 DNA reads TGTGCCAGTAGTATAGTAGGGGGGAACACTGAAGCTTTCTTT. The encoded protein is CASSIVGGNTEAFF.